These 26 T cell receptor beta chains were sequenced from one sample in a study of radiotherapy plus CTLA-4 blockade in lung cancer. Data came from immunoSEQ multiplex PCR; TCRdb stores just in-frame clones and leaves some out. The sample lists approximately 110,000 clones; about 80% were seen once. This specimen was peripheral blood, taken from a patient treated with radiotherapy plus ipilimumab. These receptors originate from a human donor with non-small cell lung cancer that progressed on radiotherapy plus ipilimumab. Some clones in this sample may be carry-over from other donors' samples.

The chain couples TRBV18 to TRBJ1-5, with a tentative D call TRBD1 (5 bases). Per germline, CDR1 KGHSH and CDR2 LQKENI. This CDR3 comprises 17 residues. The germline V and J ends were trimmed by 2 bases and 5 bases, with 19 bases remaining between them. The CDR3, as DNA: TGTGCCAGCTCACCAAGTCCCCCGCCGGGAGGGGATCAGCCCCAGCATTTT. As protein: CASSPSPPPGGDQPQHF.

J is TRBJ1-2 and V is TRBV28, with D tentatively TRBD1 (5 bases). There are 14 residues in the CDR3. Trimming removed 6 bases from V and 4 bases from J, with 15 bases in between. Germline V gene sequence: CDR1 MDHEN, CDR2 SYDVKM. CDR3 nucleotides: TGTGCCAGCAGCCAAGGCGACAGACTCTATGGCTACACCTTC. Protein sequence: CASSQGDRLYGYTF.

The chain employs TRBV5-1 and TRBJ1-1; D is uncertain. Germline lookup yields CDR1 SGHRS and CDR2 YFSETQ. V lost 6 bases and J lost 4, with 13 bases in between. The CDR3 totals 13 residues. This CDR3 reads CASTVARGTEAFF. The CDR3 bases are TGCGCCAGCACAGTGGCGCGCGGCACTGAAGCTTTCTTT.

V usage is TRBV18 and J usage is TRBJ1-6, with D unresolved. Germline CDR1 is KGHSH and CDR2 is LQKENI. The germline V and J ends were trimmed by 1 base and 6 bases, with 7 bases remaining between them. The CDR3 length is 14 residues. This chain's CDR3 is CASSPRGINSPLHF. CDR3 nucleotides: TGTGCCAGCTCACCACGAGGGATTAATTCACCCCTCCACTTT.

This clone was seen only once. The CDR3 protein is CASSYRRTDTQYF. DNA for the CDR3: TGTGCCAGCAGTTACCGGCGCACAGATACGCAGTATTTT. V is TRBV27 and J is TRBJ2-3; no firm D call. The germline V gene has CDR1 MNHEY and CDR2 SMNVEV (reference sequence). V was cut by 4 bases and J by 1 base, with 6 bases left in between. CDR3 length: 13 residues.

This sequence joins TRBV29-1 and TRBJ1-2; no firm D call. Germline CDR1 reads SQVTM; CDR2 reads ANQGSEA. This CDR3 has 12 amino acids. V was clipped by 7 bases and J by 2 bases, with 11 bases between them. CDR3 amino acids: CSGLDVNYGYTF. The CDR3 nucleotides are TGCAGCGGCCTAGACGTCAACTATGGCTACACCTTC. Variable domain in full (rest from reference TRBV29-1 and TRBJ1-2): SAVISQKPSRDICQRGTSLTIQCQVDSQVTMMFWYRQQPGQSLTLIATANQGSEATYESGFVIDKFPISRPNLTFSTLTVSNMSPEDSSIYLCSGLDVNYGYTFGSGTRLTVV.

The chain couples TRBV7-2 to TRBJ1-2; D is unclear. Trimming pared 1 base from V and 8 bases from J, leaving 20 bases between. The CDR3 has 16 residues. Germline V gene lookup returns CDR1 SGHTA and CDR2 FQGNSA. CDR3 in DNA: TGTGCCAGCAGCTTAGTTCACATGGTGGCAGGCGGAGGCTACACCTTC. It translates to CASSLVHMVAGGGYTF.

The gene calls are TRBV5-6 and TRBJ2-1; D unclear. Germline loops: CDR1 SGHDT, CDR2 YYEEEE. This CDR3 spans 16 amino acids. Trimming stripped 2 bases from V and 5 bases from J, with 17 bases between. CDR3 nucleotides: TGTGCCAGCAGCTTCCCCGCTGGCTCAACAAACAATGAGCAGTTCTTC. Protein sequence: CASSFPAGSTNNEQFF. Based on the CDR3 plus reference TRBV5-6 and TRBJ2-1, the full variable domain is DAGVTQSPTHLIKTRGQQVTLRCSPKSGHDTVSWYQQALGQGPQFIFQYYEEEERQRGNFPDRFSGHQFPNYSSELNVNALLLGDSALYLCASSFPAGSTNNEQFFGPGTRLTVL.

V and J are TRBV18 and TRBJ2-5, with TRBD1 matching over 9 bases. Germline loops: CDR1 KGHSH, CDR2 LQKENI. Trimming at V came to 6 bases and at J to 5 bases, leaving 1 base not matched to a gene. The CDR3 has 12 residues. The CDR3 reads CASSTGGETQYF. The DNA of the CDR3 is TGTGCCAGCTCTACAGGGGGCGAGACCCAGTACTTC.

The chain joins TRBV5-1 to TRBJ1-1, with unresolved D. Trimming stripped 1 base from V and 6 bases from J, with 22 bases between. Germline V gene lookup returns CDR1 SGHRS and CDR2 YFSETQ. The CDR3 consists of 17 residues. The CDR3 protein is CASSLISSERLVSEAFF. CDR3 DNA sequence: TGCGCCAGCAGCTTGATTTCAAGCGAACGGCTAGTGTCTGAAGCTTTCTTT.

The V call is TRBV5-4, the J call TRBJ2-5; a weak D match, TRBD1 (6 bases). Trimming pared 4 bases from V and 2 bases from J, leaving 18 bases between. Germline V gives CDR1 SGHNT, CDR2 YYREEE (reference sequence). The CDR3 is 16 amino acids. CDR3 loop: CASSVSGRGNQETQYF. CDR3 DNA sequence: TGTGCCAGCAGCGTTTCGGGCAGGGGAAATCAAGAGACCCAGTACTTC.

This rearrangement joins TRBV7-8 to TRBJ1-2; 7 bases map to TRBD1. V lost 2 bases and J lost 8; bases outside the gene matches: 5. Germline CDR1 and CDR2: SGHVS and FQNEAQ. This CDR3 has 13 residues. The CDR3 region is CASSLRQGWGYTF. The CDR3 region has the DNA TGTGCCAGCAGCTTAAGACAGGGTTGGGGCTACACCTTC. Based on the CDR3 plus reference TRBV7-8 and TRBJ1-2, the full variable domain is GAGVSQSPRYKVAKRGQDVALRCDPISGHVSLFWYQQALGQGPEFLTYFQNEAQLDKSGLPSDRFFAERPEGSVSTLKIQRTQQEDSAVYLCASSLRQGWGYTFGSGTRLTVV.

The rearrangement links TRBV19 to TRBJ1-6; D may be TRBD1 (5 bases). The CDR3 is made up of 15 amino acids. Germline V gene data show CDR1 as LNHDA and CDR2 as SQIVND (reference sequence). Trimming shortened V by 8 bases and J by 6 bases, and 17 bases separated the two germline ends. CDR3: CASQTAQILNSPLHF. In DNA form, the CDR3 reads TGTGCCAGTCAGACAGCTCAGATTCTTAATTCACCCCTCCACTTT.

This clone came up once. The V and J genes are TRBV4-3 and TRBJ1-1; D perhaps matches TRBD1 (5 bases). Germline CDR1 reads LGHNA; CDR2 reads YSLEER. V was shortened by 0 bases and J by 5 bases, with 13 bases between the two germline ends. The CDR3 covers 15 residues. CDR3 sequence: CASSQDTGEGTEAFF. CDR3 DNA: TGCGCCAGCAGCCAAGATACGGGGGAGGGTACTGAAGCTTTCTTT.

The chain has TRBV18 and TRBJ2-3, with D maybe TRBD1 (5 bases). Germline V gives CDR1 KGHSH, CDR2 LQKENI. V gave up 5 bases and J gave up 4 bases, with 16 bases separating them. The CDR3 length is 15 residues. This CDR3 is CASSFSSGNPDTQYF. CDR3 DNA sequence: TGTGCCAGCTCATTTTCCTCAGGGAATCCAGATACGCAGTATTTT. Supplemented by reference TRBV18 and TRBJ2-3, the full variable domain reads NAGVMQNPRHLVRRRGQEARLRCSPMKGHSHVYWYRQLPEEGLKFMVYLQKENIIDESGMPKERFSAEFPKEGPSILRIQQVVRGDSAAYFCASSFSSGNPDTQYFGPGTRLTVL.

The V call is TRBV7-8, the J call TRBJ1-1, with unresolved D. This CDR3 comprises 14 residues. Germline CDR1 is SGHVS and CDR2 is FQNEAQ. V was shortened by 1 base and J by 7 bases, with 13 bases between the two germline ends. The CDR3 here is CASSLGGGGSEAFF. CDR3 sequence (DNA): TGTGCCAGCAGCTTAGGAGGAGGAGGGAGTGAAGCTTTCTTT.

The rearrangement links TRBV7-3 to TRBJ2-2, with D possibly being TRBD2 (5 bases). This CDR3 has 14 residues. V lost 8 bases to trimming and J lost 2 bases, with 12 bases between them. Germline values: CDR1 SGHTA, CDR2 FQGTGA. The CDR3 region has the DNA TGTGCCAGCCACTCGTCGGGAAACACCGGGGAGCTGTTTTTT. It encodes CASHSSGNTGELFF.

This clone was seen just once. The chain joins TRBV2 to TRBJ1-6, with D perhaps matching TRBD1 (5 bases). This CDR3 has 18 residues. The V gene lost 0 bases and the J gene lost 0 bases, with 12 bases spanning the gap. The germline V gene has CDR1 SNHLY and CDR2 FYNNEI. As DNA, the CDR3 is TGTGCCAGCAGTGAAGCTAGGCCAGGGAGCTCCTATAATTCACCCCTCCACTTT. Encoded protein: CASSEARPGSSYNSPLHF.

The chain links TRBV5-1 to TRBJ2-3, with TRBD2 matching 11 bases. Germline assignment: CDR1 SGHRS and CDR2 YFSETQ. This CDR3 is 16 amino acids long. J gave up 4 bases and V 2 bases, and 6 bases lay outside the gene matches. The CDR3: CASSFVAGGPADTQYF. CDR3 coding DNA: TGCGCCAGCAGCTTTGTAGCGGGGGGGCCTGCAGATACGCAGTATTTT.

V usage is TRBV30 and J usage is TRBJ1-4, with 8 nucleotides matching TRBD1. Trimming took 2 bases from V and 8 from J; bases not matched to a gene: 7. The length of the CDR3 is 14 residues. Germline V CDR1 and CDR2: GTSNPN, SVGIG (reference sequence). The CDR3 DNA reads TGTGCCTGGAGTAGGGGACAGGAGGCGGAAAAACTGTTTTTT. Translation gives CAWSRGQEAEKLFF.

V and J are TRBV13 and TRBJ1-2; perhaps TRBD1 as D (6 bases). V was cut by 3 bases and J by 4 bases, with 12 bases left in between. This CDR3 has 14 amino acids. Germline assignment: CDR1 PRHDT and CDR2 FYEKMQ (reference sequence). The CDR3, as DNA: TGTGCCAGCAGCTTGGCAGGGGCTTTCTATGGCTACACCTTC. Residues: CASSLAGAFYGYTF. Supplemented by reference TRBV13 and TRBJ1-2, the full variable domain reads AAGVIQSPRHLIKEKRETATLKCYPIPRHDTVYWYQQGPGQDPQFLISFYEKMQSDKGSIPDRFSAQQFSDYHSELNMSSLELGDSALYFCASSLAGAFYGYTFGSGTRLTVV.

A few counts support this clone. The chain uses TRBV6-4 and TRBJ1-1, with D unclear. The CDR3 consists of 16 residues. The germline V gene encodes CDR1 MRHNA and CDR2 SNTAGT. Trimming took off 0 bases at V and 4 bases at J, with 15 bases between the two ends. The DNA for the CDR3 is TGTGCCAGCAGTGACTCAACGGGAATTCACCCCACTGAAGCTTTCTTT. This gives the protein CASSDSTGIHPTEAFF.

The chain employs TRBV4-3 and TRBJ2-7; D not certain. CDR1 is LGHNA, CDR2 YSLEER, per germline. Trimming took off 0 bases at V and 5 bases at J, with 14 bases between the two ends. CDR3 size: 15 residues. Written as DNA, the CDR3 is TGCGCCAGCAGCCAAGAGGTTTTCTACAACCACGAGCAGTACTTC. It is translated as CASSQEVFYNHEQYF.

The chain carries TRBV5-4 and TRBJ2-1; 10 bases are shared with TRBD2. V shed 4 bases, J shed 9 bases, and the junction held 7 bases outside the gene matches. This CDR3 contains 14 residues. Germline V lookup: CDR1 SGHNT, CDR2 YYREEE (reference sequence). The CDR3 DNA follows: TGTGCCAGCAGCACTCTAGCGGGGGATCCTGAGCAGTTCTTC. It codes for CASSTLAGDPEQFF.

Turning to this clone: The junction departs from germline at one end; a sequencing error may be responsible. The chain combines TRBV5-1 with TRBJ2-7; D may be TRBD1 or TRBD2 (5 bases each). The CDR3 is 13 residues long. The germline V gene encodes CDR1 SGHRS and CDR2 YFSETQ. CDR3 nucleotides: TGTGCCAGCAGCTCGAGGGGCTCCTACGAGCAGTACTTC. It is translated as CASSSRGSYEQYF.

This chain joins TRBV9 and TRBJ1-1, with 9 bases that match TRBD1. Germline V CDR1 and CDR2: SGDLS, YYNGEE. This CDR3 has 20 residues. V was clipped by 0 bases and J by 2 bases; unmatched bases: 17. CDR3 sequence reads: CASSVGDRDRVLRGNTEAFF. In DNA form, the CDR3 reads TGTGCCAGCAGCGTAGGGGATCGGGACAGGGTTTTGAGGGGCAACACTGAAGCTTTCTTT.